The entry that follows covers one T cell receptor beta chain sequence. Its antigen is currently unknown. The data originate from a study of OX40 agonist ivuxolimab in advanced cancers. Repertoires were generated with immunoSEQ multiplex PCR, while TCRdb's copy carries only in-frame clones and drops some. This table holds 15,000 to 20,000 clones, roughly 73% found once. Notes on the study in general: The study did not work out the antigen specificity of the expanded peripheral T cells.

Germline CDR1 is MNHEY and CDR2 is SMNVEV (reference sequence). Trimming stripped 8 bases from V and 3 bases from J, with 2 bases between. CDR3 length equals 11 residues. This clonotype was sampled from an adult with an advanced solid tumor such as melanoma, head and neck, liver or kidney cancer. This rearrangement joins TRBV27 to TRBJ2-6; unclear D gene. Sequenced here: CD4+ or CD8+ T cells sorted from blood, sampled in a trial of the OX40 agonist ivuxolimab. The CDR3, as DNA: TGTGCCAGCCGTGGGGCCAACGTCCTGACTTTC. It encodes CASRGANVLTF. Supplemented by reference TRBV27 and TRBJ2-6, the full variable domain reads EAQVTQNPRYLITVTGKKLTVTCSQNMNHEYMSWYRQDPGLGLRQIYYSMNVEVTDKGDVPEGYKVSRKEKRNFPLILESPSPNQTSLYFCASRGANVLTFGAGSRLTVL.